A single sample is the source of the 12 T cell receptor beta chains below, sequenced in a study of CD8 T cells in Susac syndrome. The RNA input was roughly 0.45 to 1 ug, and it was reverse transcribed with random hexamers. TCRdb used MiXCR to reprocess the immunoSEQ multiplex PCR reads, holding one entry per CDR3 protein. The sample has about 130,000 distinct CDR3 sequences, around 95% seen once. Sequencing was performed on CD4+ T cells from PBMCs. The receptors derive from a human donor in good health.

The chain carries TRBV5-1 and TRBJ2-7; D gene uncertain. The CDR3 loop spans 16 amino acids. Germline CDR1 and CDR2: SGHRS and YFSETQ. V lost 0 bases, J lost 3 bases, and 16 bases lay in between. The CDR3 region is CASSLVPGEPLYEQYF. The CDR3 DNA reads TGCGCCAGCAGCTTGGTACCGGGCGAACCTCTCTACGAGCAGTACTTC.

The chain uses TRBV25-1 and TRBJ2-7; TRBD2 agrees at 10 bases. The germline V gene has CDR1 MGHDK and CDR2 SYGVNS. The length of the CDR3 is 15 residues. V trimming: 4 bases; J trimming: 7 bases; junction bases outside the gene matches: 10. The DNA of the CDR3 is TGTGCCAGCAGTGGGTCGGGACTAGCGCTGGGAGAGCAGTACTTC. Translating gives CASSGSGLALGEQYF.

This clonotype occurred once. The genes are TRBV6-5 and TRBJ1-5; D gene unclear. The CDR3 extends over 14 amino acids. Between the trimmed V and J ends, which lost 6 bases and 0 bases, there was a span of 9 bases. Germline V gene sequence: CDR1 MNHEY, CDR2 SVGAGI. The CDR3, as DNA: TGTGCCAGCAGCCTGCCAGGTAGCAATCAGCCCCAGCATTTT. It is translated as CASSLPGSNQPQHF.

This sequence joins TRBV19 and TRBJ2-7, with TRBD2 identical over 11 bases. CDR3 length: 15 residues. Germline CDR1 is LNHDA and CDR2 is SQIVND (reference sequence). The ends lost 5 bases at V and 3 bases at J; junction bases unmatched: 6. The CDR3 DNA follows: TGTGCCAGTAGTCTAACTAGCGGGAGAGTCTACGAGCAGTACTTC. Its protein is CASSLTSGRVYEQYF.

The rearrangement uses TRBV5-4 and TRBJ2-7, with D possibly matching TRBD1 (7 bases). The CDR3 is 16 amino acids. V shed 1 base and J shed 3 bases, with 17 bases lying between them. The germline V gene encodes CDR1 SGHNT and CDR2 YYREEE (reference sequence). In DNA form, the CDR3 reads TGTGCCAGCAGCTTGCGACTAGAGGGGGCTCACTACGAGCAGTACTTC. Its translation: CASSLRLEGAHYEQYF.

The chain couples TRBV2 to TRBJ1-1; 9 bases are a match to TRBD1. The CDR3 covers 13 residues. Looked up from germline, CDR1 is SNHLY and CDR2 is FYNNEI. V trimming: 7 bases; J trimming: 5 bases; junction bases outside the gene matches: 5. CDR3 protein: CASIPDRGTEAFF. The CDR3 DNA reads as TGTGCCAGCATCCCGGACAGGGGAACTGAAGCTTTCTTT.

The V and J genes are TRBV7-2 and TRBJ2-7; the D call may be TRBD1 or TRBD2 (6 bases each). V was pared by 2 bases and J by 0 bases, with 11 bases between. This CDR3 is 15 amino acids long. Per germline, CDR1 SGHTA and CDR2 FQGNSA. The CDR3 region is CASSLSGGDSYEQYF. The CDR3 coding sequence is TGTGCCAGCAGCTTATCCGGGGGCGACTCCTACGAGCAGTACTTC. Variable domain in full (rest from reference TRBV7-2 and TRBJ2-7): GAGVSQSPSNKVTEKGKDVELRCDPISGHTALYWYRQSLGQGLEFLIYFQGNSAPDKSGLPSDRFSAERTGGSVSTLTIQRTQQEDSAVYLCASSLSGGDSYEQYFGPGTRLTVT.

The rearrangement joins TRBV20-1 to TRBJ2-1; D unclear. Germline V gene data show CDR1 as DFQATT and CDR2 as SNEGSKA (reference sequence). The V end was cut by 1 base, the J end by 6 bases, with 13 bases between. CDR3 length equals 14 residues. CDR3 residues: CSARVPGIRNEQFF. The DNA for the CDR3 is TGCAGTGCTAGAGTCCCGGGCATCCGCAATGAGCAGTTCTTC.

The CDR3 here is CASTSRSGGTYEQYF. The CDR3 nucleotides are TGTGCCAGCACCTCCCGGAGCGGGGGAACCTACGAGCAGTACTTC. V gene TRBV12-3 or TRBV12-4 combines with J gene TRBJ2-7; 8 bases fit TRBD2. The trim removed 7 bases at V and 2 bases at J, leaving 10 bases unmatched. The CDR3 contains 15 residues.

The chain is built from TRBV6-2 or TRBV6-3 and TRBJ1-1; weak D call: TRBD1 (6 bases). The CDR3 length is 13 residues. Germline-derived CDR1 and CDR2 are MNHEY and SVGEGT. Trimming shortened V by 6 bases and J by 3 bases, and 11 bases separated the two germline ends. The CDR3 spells CASSHQGYTEAFF. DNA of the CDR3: TGTGCCAGCAGCCATCAGGGGTACACTGAAGCTTTCTTT.

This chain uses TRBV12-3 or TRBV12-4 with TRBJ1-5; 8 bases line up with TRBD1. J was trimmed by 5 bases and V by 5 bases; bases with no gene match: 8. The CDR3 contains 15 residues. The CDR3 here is CASSLNTGGDQPQHF. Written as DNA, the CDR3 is TGTGCCAGCAGTCTCAATACAGGGGGAGATCAGCCCCAGCATTTT.

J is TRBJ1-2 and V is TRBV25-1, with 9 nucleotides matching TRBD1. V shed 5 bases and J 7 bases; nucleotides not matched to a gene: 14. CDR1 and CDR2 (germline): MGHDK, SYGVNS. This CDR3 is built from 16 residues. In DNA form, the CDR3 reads TGTGCCAGCAGTCCGGGACAGGGACGTACTTCGAGTGGCTACACCTTC. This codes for CASSPGQGRTSSGYTF.